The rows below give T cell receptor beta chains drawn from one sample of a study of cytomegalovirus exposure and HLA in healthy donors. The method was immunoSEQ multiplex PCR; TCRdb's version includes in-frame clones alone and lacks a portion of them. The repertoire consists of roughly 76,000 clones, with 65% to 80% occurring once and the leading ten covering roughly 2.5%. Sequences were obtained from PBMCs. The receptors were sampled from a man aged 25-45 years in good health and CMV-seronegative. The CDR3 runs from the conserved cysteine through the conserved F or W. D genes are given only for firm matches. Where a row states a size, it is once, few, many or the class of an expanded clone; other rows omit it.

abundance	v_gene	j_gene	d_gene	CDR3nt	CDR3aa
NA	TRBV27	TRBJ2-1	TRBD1	TGTGCCAGCAGTCCCGGACAGGGGACGAGGTATGAGCAGTTCTTC	CASSPGQGTRYEQFF
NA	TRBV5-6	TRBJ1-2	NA	TGTGCCAGCAGCCGGGGAAGCGACTATGGCTACACCTTC	CASSRGSDYGYTF
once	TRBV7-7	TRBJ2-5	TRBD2	TGTGCTAGCAGCTCGAGACTAGCGGGGGGGGAGACCCAGTACTTC	CASSSRLAGGETQYF
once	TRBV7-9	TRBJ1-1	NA	TGTGCCAGCAGCCTCCGTAAGGGGGACGGTGAAGCTTTCTTT	CASSLRKGDGEAFF
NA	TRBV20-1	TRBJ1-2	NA	TGCAGTGCTACTCGGGGTTCTGGCTACACCTTC	CSATRGSGYTF
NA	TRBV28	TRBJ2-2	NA	TGTGCCAGCAGTTTGTCGGGATGGTCCGGGGAGCTGTTTTTT	CASSLSGWSGELFF
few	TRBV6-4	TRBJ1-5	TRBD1	TGTGCCAGCAAGACAGGGGATCATCAGCCCCAGCATTTT	CASKTGDHQPQHF
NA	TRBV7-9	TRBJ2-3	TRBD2	TGTGCCAGCAGCCTGGGACTAGCGGGGGTCACAGATACGCAGTATTTT	CASSLGLAGVTDTQYF
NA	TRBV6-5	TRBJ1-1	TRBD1	TGTGCCAGCAGTTACTCAATGGGACAGGTTAGCTCGGGGGCTTTCTTT	CASSYSMGQVSSGAFF
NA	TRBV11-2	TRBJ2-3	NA	TGTGCCAGCAGCCCGGGGAAGGTCGTTCGGACAGATACGCAGTATTTT	CASSPGKVVRTDTQYF
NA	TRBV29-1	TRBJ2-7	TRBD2	TGCAGCGTTTTACTAGCGGGAGGCTACGAGCAGTACTTC	CSVLLAGGYEQYF
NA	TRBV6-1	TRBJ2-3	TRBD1	TGTGCCAGCAGTAGTCTCAGGGGGCGTTCAGATACGCAGTATTTT	CASSSLRGRSDTQYF
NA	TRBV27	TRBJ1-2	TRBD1	TGTGCCAGCAGTTTATTGGGCAGGGGGCCTTCTTCGGGCTACACCTTC	CASSLLGRGPSSGYTF
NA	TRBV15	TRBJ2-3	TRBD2	TGTGCCACCAGCAGAGGGACTAGCGGGAGGGCTAATACGCAGTATTTT	CATSRGTSGRANTQYF
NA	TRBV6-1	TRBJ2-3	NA	TGTGCCAGCAGGGCCTTGGGACAAGATACGCAGTATTTT	CASRALGQDTQYF
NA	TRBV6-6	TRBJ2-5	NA	TGTGCCAGCAGCCTTATCCACGGAGGGGAGACCCAGTACTTC	CASSLIHGGETQYF
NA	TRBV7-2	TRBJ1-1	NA	TGTGCCAGCAGCTTAGTCGGGAACACTGAAGCTTTCTTT	CASSLVGNTEAFF
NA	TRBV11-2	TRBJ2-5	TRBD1	TGTGCCAGCAGCCCGGGTCAGGGGGAAGAGACCCAGTACTTC	CASSPGQGEETQYF
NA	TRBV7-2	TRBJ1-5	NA	TGTGCCAGCAGCTTTACAGCTTATAGCAATCAGCCCCAGCATTTT	CASSFTAYSNQPQHF
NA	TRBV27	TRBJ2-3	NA	TGTGCCAGCAGTCCACTTTCAGATACGCAGTATTTT	CASSPLSDTQYF
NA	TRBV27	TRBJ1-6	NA	TGTGCCAGCAGCGGCCAGGGGTGGTCGCCCCTCCACTTT	CASSGQGWSPLHF
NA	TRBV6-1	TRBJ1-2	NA	TGTGCCAGCAGTGAACAGGGCGGCGGCTACACCTTC	CASSEQGGGYTF
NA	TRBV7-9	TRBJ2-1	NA	TGTGCCAGCAGCTTGCTTCGTTCGCGATACAATGAGCAGTTCTTC	CASSLLRSRYNEQFF
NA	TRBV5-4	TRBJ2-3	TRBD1	TGTGCCAGCAGCTTTGTTTTTTTGACAGGGGAGGATACGCAGTATTTT	CASSFVFLTGEDTQYF
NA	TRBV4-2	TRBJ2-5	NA	TGTGCCAGCAGCCAAGTAATATCGGCTTTAAGGGGGGGCCAAGAGACCCAGTACTTC	CASSQVISALRGGQETQYF
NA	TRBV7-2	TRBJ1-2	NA	TGTGCCAGCAGCCCCCCTGGGACATCTTCCTATGGCTACCCCTTC	CASSPPGTSSYGYPF
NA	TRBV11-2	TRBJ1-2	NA	TGTGCCAGCAATAAAGGCGCGGGCTATGGCTACACCTTC	CASNKGAGYGYTF
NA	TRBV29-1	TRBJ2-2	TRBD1	TGCAGCGTTGGGGGACAGGGGAGGGCCGGGGAGCTGTTTTTT	CSVGGQGRAGELFF
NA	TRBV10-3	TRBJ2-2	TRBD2	TGTGCCATCAGTTCCTCGGGGGGATTTGCCGGGGAGCTGTTTTTT	CAISSSGGFAGELFF
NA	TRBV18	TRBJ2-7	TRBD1	TGTGCCAGCTCAAACGACAGGGCGGGCGAGCAGTACTTC	CASSNDRAGEQYF
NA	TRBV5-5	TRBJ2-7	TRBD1	TGTGCCAGCAACCTATTGGGGGGACAGGGATCCTACGAGCAGTACTTC	CASNLLGGQGSYEQYF
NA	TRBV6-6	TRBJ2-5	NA	TGTGCCAGCAGTTCAATGTTCGATCGGGAGACCCAGTACTTC	CASSSMFDRETQYF
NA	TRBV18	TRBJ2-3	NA	TGTGCCAGCTCACCTTGGGCAGGGGAGAGGGATACGCAGTATTTT	CASSPWAGERDTQYF
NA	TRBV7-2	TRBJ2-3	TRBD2	TGTGCCAGCAGCTTACCGCTAGCGGGGTCCTCTAGCACAGATACGCAGTATTTT	CASSLPLAGSSSTDTQYF
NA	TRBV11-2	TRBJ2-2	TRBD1	TGTGCCAGCAGCTCCTTACAGGGGGACGGGGAGCTGTTTTTT	CASSSLQGDGELFF
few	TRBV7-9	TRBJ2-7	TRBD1	TGTGCCAGCAGCATAAAGACAGGGGTGTCGGGCGAGCAGTACTTC	CASSIKTGVSGEQYF
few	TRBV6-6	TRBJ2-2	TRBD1	TGTGCCAGCAGTTCCCCGGACAGGGGTGACGGGGAGCTGTTTTTT	CASSSPDRGDGELFF
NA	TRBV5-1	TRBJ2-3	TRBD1	TGCGCCAGCAGCTTGGGGGACAGGGTCGATCGGGATACGCAGTATTTT	CASSLGDRVDRDTQYF
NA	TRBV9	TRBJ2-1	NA	TGTGCCAGCAGCGTAGACGGCTACAATGAGCAGTTCTTC	CASSVDGYNEQFF
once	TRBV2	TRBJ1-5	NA	TGTGCCAGCAATCGGGACACAACTTCTCATCAGCCCCAGCATTTT	CASNRDTTSHQPQHF
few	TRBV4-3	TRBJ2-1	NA	TGCGCCAGCAGCCAAGCGTCCAGTACTGAGCAGTTCTTC	CASSQASSTEQFF
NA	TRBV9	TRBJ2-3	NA	TGTGCCAGCAGCGTAGGCAGGGTCGCAGATACGCAGTATTTT	CASSVGRVADTQYF
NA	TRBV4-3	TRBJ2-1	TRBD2	TGCGCCAGCAGCCAAGGGGTAATGGCGGGAGAACTCGACAATGAGCAGTTCTTC	CASSQGVMAGELDNEQFF
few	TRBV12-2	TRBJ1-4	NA	TGTGCAAGTCGCCCTGGGACACCCGGGTCTGAAAAACTGTTTTTT	CASRPGTPGSEKLFF
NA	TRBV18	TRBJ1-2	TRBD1	TGTGCCAGCTCACAGGGACAGGGGGCTAAAGGCTACACCTTC	CASSQGQGAKGYTF
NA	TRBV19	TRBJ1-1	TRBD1	TGTGCCAGTACCTGGGACAGGTTCGGAATGAACACTGAAGCTTTCTTT	CASTWDRFGMNTEAFF
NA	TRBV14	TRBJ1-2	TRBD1	TGTGCCAGCAGCCAGAGGACAGGGGACGGCTACACCTTC	CASSQRTGDGYTF
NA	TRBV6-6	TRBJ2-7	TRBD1	TGTGCCAGCAGACTCGACAGGGCCGGGCAGTACTTC	CASRLDRAGQYF
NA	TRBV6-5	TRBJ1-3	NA	TGTGCCAGCAGTTATACAGGGCCGGTTACTGGAAACACCATATATTTT	CASSYTGPVTGNTIYF
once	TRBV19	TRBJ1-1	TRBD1	TGTGCCAGTAGTTTTACCGGGACAGGGATATTTGGCACTGAAGCTTTCTTT	CASSFTGTGIFGTEAFF
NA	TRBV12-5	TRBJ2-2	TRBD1	TGTGCTAGTGGGCGAACAGGGGGCAGAGGGGAGCTGTTTTTT	CASGRTGGRGELFF
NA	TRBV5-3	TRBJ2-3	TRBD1	TGTGCCGTCCTCAGGGGGCACCATACGCAGTATTTT	CAVLRGHHTQYF
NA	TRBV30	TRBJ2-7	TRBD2	TGTGCCTGGAGTTCTAATAGCGGGAGATACGAGCAGTACTTC	CAWSSNSGRYEQYF
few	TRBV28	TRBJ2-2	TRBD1	TGTGCCAGCAGTTTCCTCGACAGGGGCTCCACCGGGGAGCTGTTTTTT	CASSFLDRGSTGELFF
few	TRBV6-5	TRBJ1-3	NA	TGTGCCAGCAGTTACGAGAACTCTGGAAACACCATATATTTT	CASSYENSGNTIYF
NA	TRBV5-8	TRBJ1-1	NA	TGTGCCAGCAGCTTGGTGGGGCCATGGAGGGATATGAACACTGAAGCTTTCTTT	CASSLVGPWRDMNTEAFF
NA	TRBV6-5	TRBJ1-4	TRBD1	TGTGCCAGCAGTTACTCGACAGGGTATGAAAAACTGTTTTTT	CASSYSTGYEKLFF